This T cell receptor (beta chain) is drawn from a study of cytomegalovirus exposure and HLA in healthy donors. PCR employed 60 Vbeta and 13 Jbeta primers. Source study methods: Counted up in a later analysis, unique TCR beta chains came to about 80 million, with around 12 million shared. Here immunoSEQ multiplex PCR was the method, and the copy in TCRdb shows in-frame clones only, minus some. V and J calls plus clone size are reproduced from that table; the DNA served to infer D and trimming. Here the sample spans over 100,000 clones, over 65% being singletons. In its sample, this clone was seen a few times. The antigen remains undetermined. Study conclusions and caveats: The study put 150 or so TCR beta chains on its list as cytomegalovirus-associated. Presence/absence analyses took donor sequencing depth as roughly uniform. Later work associated roughly 17,000 TCR beta sequences with HLA alleles at 0.05 false discovery rate.

The V gene's germline CDR1 is MNHEY and CDR2 SMNVEV (reference sequence). Trimming stripped 6 bases from V and 11 bases from J, with 28 bases between. The length of the CDR3 is 16 residues. The TCR originated in a man aged 40-49 years in good health and CMV-seronegative. Material for sequencing was PBMCs. This chain links TRBV27 with TRBJ1-1; D is ambiguous. CDR3 residues: CASSPRSGASAWVAFF. CDR3 bases: TGTGCCAGCAGCCCCCGGTCGGGTGCGTCGGCATGGGTTGCTTTCTTT.